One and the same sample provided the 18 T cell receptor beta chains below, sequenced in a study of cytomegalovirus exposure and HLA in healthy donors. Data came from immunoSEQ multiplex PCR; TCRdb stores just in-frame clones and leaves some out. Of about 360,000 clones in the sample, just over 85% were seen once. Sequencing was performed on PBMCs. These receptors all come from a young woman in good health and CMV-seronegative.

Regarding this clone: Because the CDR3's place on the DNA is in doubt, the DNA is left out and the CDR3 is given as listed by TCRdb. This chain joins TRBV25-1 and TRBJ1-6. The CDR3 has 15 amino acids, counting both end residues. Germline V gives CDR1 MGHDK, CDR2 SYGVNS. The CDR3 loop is CASSDFRGTDSPLHF.

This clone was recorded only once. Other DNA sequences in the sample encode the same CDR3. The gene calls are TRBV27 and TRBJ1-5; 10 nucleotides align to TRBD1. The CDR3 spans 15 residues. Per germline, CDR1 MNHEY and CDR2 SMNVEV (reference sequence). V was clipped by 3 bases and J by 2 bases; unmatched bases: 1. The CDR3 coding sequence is TGTGCCAGCAGTTTGGGGACAGGGGGCAATCAGCCCCAGCATTTT. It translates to CASSLGTGGNQPQHF.

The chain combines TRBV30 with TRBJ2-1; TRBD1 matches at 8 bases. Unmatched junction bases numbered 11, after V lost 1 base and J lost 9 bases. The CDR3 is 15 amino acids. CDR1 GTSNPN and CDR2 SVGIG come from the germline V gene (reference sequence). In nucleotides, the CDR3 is TGTGCCTGGAGTGCCGGGACAGGTAGATTTGGTGAGCAGTTCTTC. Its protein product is CAWSAGTGRFGEQFF.

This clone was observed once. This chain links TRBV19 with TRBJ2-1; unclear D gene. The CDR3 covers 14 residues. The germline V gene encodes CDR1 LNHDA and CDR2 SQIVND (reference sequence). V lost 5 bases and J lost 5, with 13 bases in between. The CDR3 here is CASSSYDNDNEQFF. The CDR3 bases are TGTGCCAGTAGTTCCTACGATAACGACAATGAGCAGTTCTTC.

The CDR3 nucleotides read TGTGCCAGCAGCGTTAGACTAGCGGGGGGCCCTGAGCAGTTCTTC. Its protein is CASSVRLAGGPEQFF. This chain uses TRBV7-9 with TRBJ2-1, with 13 bases fitting TRBD2. This CDR3 has 15 residues. From germline, CDR1 is SEHNR and CDR2 FQNEAQ (reference sequence). V shed 5 bases and J 9 bases; nucleotides not matched to a gene: 7.

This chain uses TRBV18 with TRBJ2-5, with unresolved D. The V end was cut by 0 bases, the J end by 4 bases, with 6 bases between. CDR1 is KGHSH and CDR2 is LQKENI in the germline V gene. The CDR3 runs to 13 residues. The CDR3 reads CASSPPVLETQYF. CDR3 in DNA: TGTGCCAGCTCACCACCCGTGTTAGAGACCCAGTACTTC.

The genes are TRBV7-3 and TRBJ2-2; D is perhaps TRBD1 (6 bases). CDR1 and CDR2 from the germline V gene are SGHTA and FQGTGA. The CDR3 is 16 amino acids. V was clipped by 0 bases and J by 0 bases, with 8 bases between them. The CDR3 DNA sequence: TGTGCCAGCAGCTTAACCGGGACAACGAACACCGGGGAGCTGTTTTTT. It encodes CASSLTGTTNTGELFF.

The CDR3 nucleotides read TGTGCCAGCAGTTTAAGTGGGGGCGGTCAGCATTTT. Its translation: CASSLSGGGQHF. J is TRBJ1-5 and V is TRBV28, with a weak D call TRBD1 (6 bases). There are 12 residues in the CDR3. V lost 2 bases, J lost 13 bases, and 12 bases lay in between. CDR1 is MDHEN and CDR2 is SYDVKM in the germline V gene.

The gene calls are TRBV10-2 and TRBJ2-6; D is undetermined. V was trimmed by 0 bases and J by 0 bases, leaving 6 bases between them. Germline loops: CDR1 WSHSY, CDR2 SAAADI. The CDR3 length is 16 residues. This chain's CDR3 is CASSESYSSGANVLTF. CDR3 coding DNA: TGCGCCAGCAGTGAGTCGTATAGCTCTGGGGCCAACGTCCTGACTTTC.

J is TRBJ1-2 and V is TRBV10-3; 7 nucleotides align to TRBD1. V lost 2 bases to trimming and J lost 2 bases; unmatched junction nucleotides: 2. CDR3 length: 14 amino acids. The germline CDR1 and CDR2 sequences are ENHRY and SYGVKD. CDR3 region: CAISETGVNYGYTF. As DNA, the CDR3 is TGTGCCATCAGTGAGACAGGGGTGAACTATGGCTACACCTTC.

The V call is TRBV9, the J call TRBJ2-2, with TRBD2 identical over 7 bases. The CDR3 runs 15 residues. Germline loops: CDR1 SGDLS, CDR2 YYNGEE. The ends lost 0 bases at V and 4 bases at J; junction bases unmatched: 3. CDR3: CASSVGGRATGELFF. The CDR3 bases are TGTGCCAGCAGCGTAGGGGGGAGGGCCACCGGGGAGCTGTTTTTT. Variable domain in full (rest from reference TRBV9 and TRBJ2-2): DSGVTQTPKHLITATGQRVTLRCSPRSGDLSVYWYQQSLDQGLQFLIQYYNGEERAKGNILERFSAQQFPDLHSELNLSSLELGDSALYFCASSVGGRATGELFFGEGSRLTVL.

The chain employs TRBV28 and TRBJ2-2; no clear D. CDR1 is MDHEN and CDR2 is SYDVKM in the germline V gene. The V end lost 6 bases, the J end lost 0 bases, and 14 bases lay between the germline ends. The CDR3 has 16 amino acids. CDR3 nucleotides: TGTGCCAGCAGCGTGGCAACAGACGCGAACACCGGGGAGCTGTTTTTT. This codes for CASSVATDANTGELFF.

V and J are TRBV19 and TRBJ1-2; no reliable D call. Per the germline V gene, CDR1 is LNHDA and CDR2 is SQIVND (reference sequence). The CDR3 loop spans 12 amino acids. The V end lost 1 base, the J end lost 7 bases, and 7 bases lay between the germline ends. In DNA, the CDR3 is TGTGCCAGTAGTATAGGGGCCGCTGGCTACACCTTC. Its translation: CASSIGAAGYTF.

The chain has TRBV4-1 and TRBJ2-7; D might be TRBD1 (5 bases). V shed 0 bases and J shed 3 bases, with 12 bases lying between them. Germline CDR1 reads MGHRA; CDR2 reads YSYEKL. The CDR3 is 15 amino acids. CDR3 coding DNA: TGCGCCAGCAGCCAAGAAAGTTCCGACAGCTACGAGCAGTACTTC. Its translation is CASSQESSDSYEQYF.

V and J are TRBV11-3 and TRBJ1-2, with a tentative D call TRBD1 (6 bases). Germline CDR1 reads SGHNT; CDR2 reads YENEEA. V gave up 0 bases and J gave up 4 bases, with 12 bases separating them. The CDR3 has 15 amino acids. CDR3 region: CASSLDRTDSYGYTF. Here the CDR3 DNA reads TGTGCCAGCAGCTTAGACAGGACAGATTCCTATGGCTACACCTTC.

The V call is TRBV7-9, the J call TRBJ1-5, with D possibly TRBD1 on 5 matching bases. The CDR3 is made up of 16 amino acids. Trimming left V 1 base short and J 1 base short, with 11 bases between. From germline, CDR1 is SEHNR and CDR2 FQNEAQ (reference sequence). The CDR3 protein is CASSLVGGGSNQPQHF. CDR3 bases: TGTGCCAGCAGCTTAGTGGGGGGAGGGAGCAATCAGCCCCAGCATTTT.

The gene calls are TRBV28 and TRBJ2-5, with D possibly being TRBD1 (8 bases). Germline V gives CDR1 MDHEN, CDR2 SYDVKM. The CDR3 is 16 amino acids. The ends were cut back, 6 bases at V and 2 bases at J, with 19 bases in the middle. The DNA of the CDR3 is TGTGCCAGCAGGTATCGGGGGGACAGGCAACAAGAGACCCAGTACTTC. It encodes CASRYRGDRQQETQYF.

This CDR3 is CASSPWQGQNTEAFF. CDR3 DNA: TGTGCCAGCTCACCTTGGCAGGGGCAGAACACTGAAGCTTTCTTT. The chain combines TRBV18 with TRBJ1-1; maybe TRBD1 (6 bases). Germline-derived CDR1 and CDR2 are KGHSH and LQKENI. CDR3 length equals 15 residues. V shed 3 bases and J shed 1 base, with 12 bases lying between them.